This TCR beta chain was sequenced during a study of T cell responses to AZD1222 COVID-19 vaccine. Findings of the study overall: Spike-specific TCR breadth and depth were elevated following two AZD1222 doses. Nearly half of the spike-specific TCRs reportedly recognize variant regions that carry no mutations. Repertoire sampling occurred only after the peak T cell response.

Using immunoSEQ multiplex PCR, the repertoire was profiled, and TCRdb retains in-frame clones only, with some absent. The sample holds tens of thousands of clones, about 90% seen once. The CDR3 spans 13 residues. V lost 7 bases, J lost 6 bases, and 15 bases lay in between. Germline CDR1 MNHEY, CDR2 SVGAGI. Notes on this clone: Its antigen is currently unknown.

The sequence was obtained from an adult in good health. This chain connects TRBV6-5 to TRBJ1-2, with unresolved D. The specimen comprised peripheral blood, sampled on day 0 of AZD1222 vaccination. The CDR3 DNA reads TGTGCCAGCACCCCGGGGAGGAAGGATGGCTACACCTTC. Its protein is CASTPGRKDGYTF.